Each of the 19 T cell receptor beta chains below was sequenced from the same sample in a study of cytomegalovirus exposure and HLA in healthy donors. PCR involved 60 Vbeta and 13 Jbeta primers. Data came from immunoSEQ multiplex PCR; TCRdb stores just in-frame clones and leaves some out. The sample holds about 78,000 clones, 72% seen once. The specimen was PBMCs. These TCRs come from a middle-aged woman in good health and CMV-seropositive.

This clone showed up just a few times. The CDR3 DNA follows: TGTGCCAGCAGCTTGGAGTACAAGAACACTGAAGCTTTCTTT. Its protein product is CASSLEYKNTEAFF. The V gene is TRBV5-4, the J gene TRBJ1-1; D unresolved. Germline CDR1 and CDR2: SGHNT and YYREEE (reference sequence). Between the trimmed V and J ends, which lost 0 bases and 1 base, there was a span of 7 bases. The CDR3 length is 14 residues.

The sample holds one count of this clone. V gene TRBV7-6 combines with J gene TRBJ2-1, with TRBD2 matching over 10 bases. Germline CDR1 is SGHVS and CDR2 is FNYEAQ. This CDR3 is built from 14 residues. J gave up 10 bases and V 1 base, and 4 bases lay outside the gene matches. CDR3 residues: CASSLVAGGGEQFF. The CDR3 bases are TGTGCCAGCAGCTTAGTAGCGGGAGGAGGGGAGCAGTTCTTC.

The genes are TRBV4-3 and TRBJ1-2; D is possibly TRBD1 (5 bases). Germline loops: CDR1 LGHNA, CDR2 YSLEER. The V and J ends lost 0 bases and 4 bases respectively, with 21 bases between them. This CDR3 is built from 18 residues. The CDR3 reads CASSQDSIYGGLGYGYTF. In DNA, the CDR3 is TGCGCCAGCAGCCAAGATTCAATTTATGGGGGGTTGGGCTATGGCTACACCTTC.

The chain has TRBV4-3 and TRBJ2-2; 10 bases are shared with TRBD2. The CDR3 is made up of 17 amino acids. Trimming removed 5 bases from V and 6 bases from J; junction bases left unmatched: 12. From germline, CDR1 is LGHNA and CDR2 YSLEER. The CDR3 nucleotides read TGCGCCAGCAGCGTAGTTCTAGCGGGGGACTCTGCCGGGGAGCTGTTTTTT. The encoded protein is CASSVVLAGDSAGELFF.

This CDR3 reads CASSTDSLTGELFF. DNA of the CDR3: TGTGCCAGTAGTACGGACAGCCTAACCGGGGAGCTGTTTTTT. This sequence joins TRBV19 and TRBJ2-2; D possibly corresponds to TRBD1 (6 bases). With 4 bases removed from V and 5 bases from J, the gap between germline ends came to 11 bases. The CDR3 contains 14 residues. Germline-derived CDR1 and CDR2 are LNHDA and SQIVND (reference sequence).

The rearrangement uses TRBV5-4 and TRBJ2-5, with a weak D call TRBD2 (6 bases). The length of the CDR3 is 15 residues. Trimming stripped 1 base from V and 2 bases from J, with 12 bases between. Germline CDR1 reads SGHNT; CDR2 reads YYREEE (reference sequence). The CDR3: CASSLRSAGQETQYF. The CDR3 region has the DNA TGTGCCAGCAGCTTGAGATCGGCGGGACAAGAGACCCAGTACTTC.

The chain carries TRBV11-1 and TRBJ2-1; 9 nucleotides match TRBD2. Losses at the gene ends were 11 bases for V and 1 base for J; bases not matched to a gene: 15. The germline V gene encodes CDR1 SGHAT and CDR2 FQDESV (reference sequence). The CDR3 is 17 amino acids. For the CDR3, the DNA is TGTGCCTCCCGGGCTAGCGGGACTCCCTTTTCCTACAATGAGCAGTTCTTC. Translated: CASRASGTPFSYNEQFF. Supplemented by reference TRBV11-1 and TRBJ2-1, the full variable domain reads EAEVAQSPRYKITEKSQAVAFWCDPISGHATLYWYRQILGQGPELLVQFQDESVVDDSQLPKDRFSAERLKGVDSTLKIQPAELGDSAMYLCASRASGTPFSYNEQFFGPGTRLTVL.

This sequence joins TRBV5-1 and TRBJ2-5, with 14 bases identical to TRBD2. This CDR3 is 15 amino acids long. Germline values: CDR1 SGHRS, CDR2 YFSETQ. Trimming took 2 bases from V and 5 from J; bases not matched to a gene: 2. The CDR3 region is CASSFGLAGGETQYF. CDR3 sequence (DNA): TGCGCCAGCAGCTTTGGACTAGCGGGAGGTGAGACCCAGTACTTC.

V is TRBV6-5 and J is TRBJ2-1; D remains unclear. The V end was cut by 4 bases, the J end by 5 bases, with 9 bases between. Germline V gene sequence: CDR1 MNHEY, CDR2 SVGAGI. The CDR3 extends over 13 amino acids. For the CDR3, the DNA is TGTGCCAGCAGTTCCGGTGCGCACAATGAGCAGTTCTTC. Its protein is CASSSGAHNEQFF.

The V call is TRBV2, the J call TRBJ1-4; D is unclear. CDR1 and CDR2 (germline): SNHLY, FYNNEI. This CDR3 is built from 14 residues. Deletions cut 5 bases from V and 1 base from J, with 8 bases between. This CDR3 reads CASSKDLTNEKLFF. CDR3 coding DNA: TGTGCCAGCAGTAAGGACTTAACTAATGAAAAACTGTTTTTT.

The V call is TRBV7-8, the J call TRBJ1-5; 9 nucleotides align to TRBD1. The CDR3 runs to 16 residues. V trimming: 3 bases; J trimming: 3 bases; junction bases outside the gene matches: 6. Germline CDR1 is SGHVS and CDR2 is FQNEAQ. The CDR3 is CASSFGQGSNNQPQHF. CDR3 nucleotides: TGTGCCAGCAGCTTTGGACAGGGGAGCAACAATCAGCCCCAGCATTTT. The complete variable domain, with remaining parts taken from reference TRBV7-8 and TRBJ1-5, reads GAGVSQSPRYKVAKRGQDVALRCDPISGHVSLFWYQQALGQGPEFLTYFQNEAQLDKSGLPSDRFFAERPEGSVSTLKIQRTQQEDSAVYLCASSFGQGSNNQPQHFGDGTRLSIL.

The chain employs TRBV9 and TRBJ1-4; D gene ambiguous. Germline V lookup: CDR1 SGDLS, CDR2 YYNGEE. Trimming cost V 4 bases and J 5 bases, with 21 bases left between them. CDR3 length equals 17 residues. CDR3 residues: CASSTRGELIRNEKLFF. CDR3 nucleotide sequence: TGTGCCAGCAGCACCCGAGGAGAATTAATCCGGAATGAAAAACTGTTTTTT. Full variable domain (outside the CDR3, taken from reference TRBV9 and TRBJ1-4): DSGVTQTPKHLITATGQRVTLRCSPRSGDLSVYWYQQSLDQGLQFLIQYYNGEERAKGNILERFSAQQFPDLHSELNLSSLELGDSALYFCASSTRGELIRNEKLFFGSGTQLSVL.

The V gene is TRBV6-1, the J gene TRBJ1-1; TRBD1 is a possible D gene (6 bases). The V and J ends lost 1 base and 1 base respectively, with 13 bases between them. The CDR3 loop spans 16 amino acids. Germline lookup yields CDR1 MNHNS and CDR2 SASEGT. Here the CDR3 reads CASSEVRGGWNTEAFF. The CDR3 DNA sequence: TGTGCCAGCAGTGAAGTGAGAGGGGGTTGGAACACTGAAGCTTTCTTT.

The CDR3 reads CASSPRTAYGYTF. CDR3 nucleotide sequence: TGTGCCAGCAGTCCAAGGACAGCTTATGGCTACACCTTC. The rearrangement links TRBV28 to TRBJ1-2; possibly TRBD1 for D (6 bases). Looked up from germline, CDR1 is MDHEN and CDR2 is SYDVKM. Deletions cut 5 bases from V and 5 bases from J, with 12 bases between. The CDR3 loop spans 13 amino acids.

The chain links TRBV6-1 to TRBJ2-7; 8 bases are shared with TRBD1. Trimming removed 6 bases from V and 3 bases from J; junction bases left unmatched: 7. This CDR3 has 14 residues. CDR1 and CDR2 from the germline V gene are MNHNS and SASEGT. CDR3 sequence: CASSADRVSYEQYF. CDR3 sequence (DNA): TGTGCCAGCAGCGCGGACAGGGTCAGCTACGAGCAGTACTTC.

This clone was found once. This rearrangement joins TRBV5-1 to TRBJ2-2; the D gene is possibly TRBD1 (6 bases). The CDR3 extends over 15 amino acids. The germline V gene encodes CDR1 SGHRS and CDR2 YFSETQ. Trimming left V 4 bases short and J 6 bases short, with 16 bases between. The CDR3 here is CASSVETGLSGELFF. As DNA, the CDR3 is TGCGCCAGCAGCGTGGAAACAGGGTTATCCGGGGAGCTGTTTTTT.

The chain carries TRBV28 and TRBJ2-7, with 10 bases identical to TRBD1. The germline CDR1 and CDR2 sequences are MDHEN and SYDVKM. This CDR3 spans 18 amino acids. The V segment lost 5 bases and the J segment 3 bases; nucleotides outside the gene matches: 16. The CDR3 nucleotides read TGTGCCAGCAGTACCACCCGCGGACAGGGGGGGCTCCTCTACGAGCAGTACTTC. Amino acid sequence: CASSTTRGQGGLLYEQYF.

This CDR3 reads CASMSGTSGYNEQFF. The CDR3 nucleotides read TGTGCCAGCATGTCCGGGACTAGCGGGTACAATGAGCAGTTCTTC. The gene calls are TRBV2 and TRBJ2-1; the match to TRBD2 covers 12 bases. J lost 4 bases, V lost 7 bases, and 5 bases had no gene match. CDR3 size: 15 residues. Germline CDR1 is SNHLY and CDR2 is FYNNEI.

The table lists this clone with a few counts. The rearrangement joins TRBV4-2 to TRBJ1-1; 10 nucleotides line up with TRBD1. From germline, CDR1 is LGHNA and CDR2 YNFKEQ. The ends lost 1 base at V and 6 bases at J; junction bases unmatched: 8. This CDR3 has 16 residues. The CDR3 region is CASSQVAGQGRPEAFF. In DNA form, the CDR3 reads TGTGCCAGCAGCCAAGTCGCGGGACAGGGGAGACCTGAAGCTTTCTTT.